These 17 T cell receptor beta chains were sequenced from one sample in a study of blood T cell repertoires in COVID-19. Assay used: immunoSEQ multiplex PCR; TCRdb lists only in-frame clones, some missing. The repertoire holds 200,000 or so clones, with 88% as singletons. The sample consisted of PBMCs or T cells enriched from blood (not recorded which). The source is a woman in her thirties who had recovered from COVID-19.

This clone was counted ten times or more. The chain is built from TRBV6-1 and TRBJ2-7; 11 bases are a match to TRBD2. Per the germline V gene, CDR1 is MNHNS and CDR2 is SASEGT. This CDR3 region has 16 residues. J was trimmed by 5 bases and V by 0 bases; bases with no gene match: 6. The CDR3 nucleotides are TGTGCCAGCAGTGAAGCGCTAGCGGGGGGTAGCAACGAGCAGTACTTC. Translated, it gives CASSEALAGGSNEQYF.

The chain links TRBV5-1 to TRBJ1-2, with no clear D. Germline lookup yields CDR1 SGHRS and CDR2 YFSETQ. Trimming removed 2 bases at V and 2 bases at J, with 7 bases between. The CDR3 is 13 residues long. Here the CDR3 DNA reads TGCGCCAGCAGCTTTCAAGAGAACTATGGCTACACCTTC. This encodes CASSFQENYGYTF.

This clone was counted ten times or more. DNA of the CDR3: TGTGCCAGCAAAAGGGCGGGGGCCCTCACAGATACGCAGTATTTT. Protein product: CASKRAGALTDTQYF. This chain uses TRBV2 with TRBJ2-3; a possible D gene is TRBD2 (7 bases). This CDR3 is 15 amino acids long. With 7 bases removed from V and 2 bases from J, the gap between germline ends came to 16 bases. The germline V gene has CDR1 SNHLY and CDR2 FYNNEI.

V is TRBV9 and J is TRBJ1-2; D is ambiguous. The CDR3 extends over 12 amino acids. Germline V gene data show CDR1 as SGDLS and CDR2 as YYNGEE. Trimming shortened V by 3 bases and J by 8 bases, and 11 bases separated the two germline ends. CDR3 sequence (DNA): TGTGCCAGCAGCGCGAGAGCGGGAGGCTACACCTTC. Protein: CASSARAGGYTF.

The chain joins TRBV6-5 to TRBJ2-7; TRBD1 matches 9 bases. The germline V gene has CDR1 MNHEY and CDR2 SVGAGI. Unmatched junction bases numbered 8, after V lost 7 bases and J lost 1 base. The CDR3 spans 15 residues. CDR3 sequence reads: CASNPRDRASYEQYF. The DNA of the CDR3 is TGTGCCAGCAACCCCCGGGACAGGGCTTCCTACGAGCAGTACTTC.

DNA for the CDR3: TGCGCCAGCAGCTACACAACCTCCCCGGGACACCTTAGCACAGATACGCAGTATTTT. Translating it yields CASSYTTSPGHLSTDTQYF. The V and J genes are TRBV5-1 and TRBJ2-3; perhaps TRBD1 as D (6 bases). Germline CDR1 SGHRS, CDR2 YFSETQ. The germline V and J ends were trimmed by 3 bases and 0 bases, with 23 bases remaining between them. This CDR3 is 19 amino acids long.

This chain uses TRBV9 with TRBJ2-5; perhaps TRBD2 as D (6 bases). Between the trimmed V and J ends, which lost 3 bases and 2 bases, there was a span of 11 bases. The CDR3 has 14 amino acids. Germline values: CDR1 SGDLS, CDR2 YYNGEE. CDR3 DNA sequence: TGTGCCAGCAGCGGACTAGACGGACAAGAGACCCAGTACTTC. Its translation: CASSGLDGQETQYF.

A few counts support this clone. The chain links TRBV5-1 to TRBJ1-5; 7 bases match TRBD1. The CDR3 consists of 14 residues. Germline CDR1 is SGHRS and CDR2 is YFSETQ. V lost 3 bases, J lost 2 bases, and 2 bases stayed unmatched. This chain's CDR3 is CASSSGGGNQPQHF. The DNA for the CDR3 is TGCGCCAGCAGCTCAGGGGGAGGCAATCAGCCCCAGCATTTT.

This chain joins TRBV27 and TRBJ1-5; possibly TRBD1 for D (6 bases). Trimming cost V 5 bases and J 0 bases, with 17 bases left between them. This CDR3 region has 17 residues. Germline CDR1 and CDR2: MNHEY and SMNVEV (reference sequence). The CDR3 region has the DNA TGTGCCAGCAGTCTCCGATCAGGGGTTGGTAGCAATCAGCCCCAGCATTTT. It is translated as CASSLRSGVGSNQPQHF.

The rearrangement joins TRBV20-1 to TRBJ1-2; D remains ambiguous. V lost 3 bases and J lost 8, with 13 bases in between. This CDR3 contains 12 residues. Germline loops: CDR1 DFQATT, CDR2 SNEGSKA (reference sequence). Written as DNA, the CDR3 is TGCAGTGCTAGTAGGCTAACTATCGGCTACACCTTC. The encoded protein is CSASRLTIGYTF.

J is TRBJ1-2 and V is TRBV3-1 (or the pseudogene TRBV3-2); 7 nucleotides line up with TRBD1. V gave up 4 bases and J gave up 2 bases; unmatched junction bases: 13. CDR1 LGHDT and CDR2 YNNKEL come from the germline V gene (reference sequence). This CDR3 is built from 17 residues. DNA for the CDR3: TGTGCCAGCAGCCGCTGGATTAATAAGGACAGGAACTATGGCTACACCTTC. This gives the protein CASSRWINKDRNYGYTF.

This chain joins TRBV10-3 and TRBJ2-7; 7 nucleotides line up with TRBD1. The germline V gene encodes CDR1 ENHRY and CDR2 SYGVKD. The length of the CDR3 is 16 residues. Trimming took 3 bases from V and 0 from J; bases not matched to a gene: 8. The CDR3 here is CAISDKEQGPSYEQYF. CDR3 nucleotide sequence: TGTGCCATCAGTGACAAGGAACAGGGGCCCTCCTACGAGCAGTACTTC.

V and J are TRBV5-1 and TRBJ1-4; D not certain. CDR1 SGHRS and CDR2 YFSETQ come from the germline V gene. The CDR3 has 16 residues. With 2 bases removed from V and 5 bases from J, the gap between germline ends came to 16 bases. CDR3 DNA: TGCGCCAGCAGCTTATTAGGAAGGAGCGAAAATGAAAAACTGTTTTTT. As protein: CASSLLGRSENEKLFF.

This chain links TRBV7-2 with TRBJ1-1; 10 positions match TRBD1. Germline CDR1 is SGHTA and CDR2 is FQGNSA. V lost 4 bases, J lost 4 bases, and 6 bases stayed unmatched. This CDR3 is 15 amino acids long. The CDR3 region has the DNA TGTGCCAGCAGCTCTGAGGGACAGGGGATCACTGAAGCTTTCTTT. This gives the protein CASSSEGQGITEAFF.

This chain links TRBV9 with TRBJ2-2; D unresolved. The CDR3 length is 14 residues. Germline V gives CDR1 SGDLS, CDR2 YYNGEE. The ends were cut back, 0 bases at V and 0 bases at J, with 3 bases in the middle. CDR3 sequence: CASSVATNTGELFF. CDR3 DNA: TGTGCCAGCAGCGTAGCTACGAACACCGGGGAGCTGTTTTTT.

The V call is TRBV3-1 (or the pseudogene TRBV3-2), the J call TRBJ2-1; 8 positions match TRBD2. V lost 0 bases, J lost 11 bases, and 9 bases stayed unmatched. The CDR3 totals 15 residues. CDR1 and CDR2 (germline): LGHDT, YNNKEL (reference sequence). CDR3 protein: CASSQDPGGDYKQFF. Written as DNA, the CDR3 is TGTGCCAGCAGCCAAGATCCCGGGGGGGACTATAAGCAGTTCTTC.

This chain joins TRBV9 and TRBJ1-4; 8 positions match TRBD1. The V gene end was trimmed by 4 bases and the J gene end by 5 bases; junction bases not matched to a gene: 13. The CDR3 covers 17 residues. Germline CDR1 is SGDLS and CDR2 is YYNGEE. In DNA form, the CDR3 reads TGTGCCAGCAGCCGGGGGCCGGGACAGGCCCAAAATGAAAAACTGTTTTTT. Translation gives CASSRGPGQAQNEKLFF. The whole variable domain, remainder taken from reference TRBV9 and TRBJ1-4, is DSGVTQTPKHLITATGQRVTLRCSPRSGDLSVYWYQQSLDQGLQFLIQYYNGEERAKGNILERFSAQQFPDLHSELNLSSLELGDSALYFCASSRGPGQAQNEKLFFGSGTQLSVL.